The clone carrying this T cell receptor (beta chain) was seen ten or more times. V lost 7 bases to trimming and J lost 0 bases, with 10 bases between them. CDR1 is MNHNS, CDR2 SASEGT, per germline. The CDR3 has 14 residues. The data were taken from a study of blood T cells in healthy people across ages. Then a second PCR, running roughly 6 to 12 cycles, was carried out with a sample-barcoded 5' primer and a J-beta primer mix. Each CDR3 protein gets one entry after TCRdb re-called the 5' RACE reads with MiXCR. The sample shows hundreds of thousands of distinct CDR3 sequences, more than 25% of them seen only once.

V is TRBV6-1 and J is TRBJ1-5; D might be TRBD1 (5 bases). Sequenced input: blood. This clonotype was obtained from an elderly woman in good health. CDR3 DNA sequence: TGTGCCAGCAACGAGGACACTAGCAATCAGCCCCAGCATTTT. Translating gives CASNEDTSNQPQHF.